The text below deals with one T cell receptor (beta chain). The junction and the germline gene differ at one end; a read error may be behind it. Sequencing was performed with immunoSEQ multiplex PCR; in TCRdb, only in-frame clones are kept and a portion is missing. Of some 140,000 clones in the sample, approximately 79% were seen once. The data stem from a study of blood T cell repertoires in COVID-19. Germline CDR1 and CDR2: MDHEN and SYDVKM. The CDR3 has 15 residues. The clonotype comes from a man aged 55-75 years with acute or convalescent COVID-19. The source material was peripheral blood. The gene calls are TRBV28 and TRBJ1-3, with D uncertain. CDR3: CASSPPWSSGNSIYF. The CDR3 region has the DNA TGTGCCAGCAGCCCCCCATGGAGTTCTGGAAACTCCATATATTTT. The full variable domain, completed using reference TRBV28 and TRBJ1-3, is DVKVTQSSRYLVKRTGEKVFLECVQDMDHENMFWYRQDPGLGLRLIYFSYDVKMKEKGDIPEGYSVSREKKERFSLILESASTNQTSMYLCASSPPWSSGNSIYFGEGSWLTVV.